This section outlines one T cell receptor (beta chain) sequence together with its context. MiXCR, run by TCRdb on the 5' RACE reads, gives a single entry per CDR3 protein. The sample has some 62,000 distinct CDR3 sequences; around 30% are singletons. The sequence was obtained from a female donor with breast cancer. The sequencing input was tumor-infiltrating naive CD4+ T cells sorted from the breast tumor. The subset denotes: naive CD4+ T cells, CD4+CD45RA+CD25-.

CDR3 loop: CASSETQGARETQYF. DNA for the CDR3: TGTGCCAGCAGTGAAACACAGGGGGCACGAGAGACCCAGTACTTC. This chain connects TRBV6-1 to TRBJ2-5; 9 bases agree with TRBD1. This CDR3 is built from 15 residues. The V and J ends lost 2 bases and 4 bases, in that order; junction bases with no gene match: 5. Germline-derived CDR1 and CDR2 are MNHNS and SASEGT.